Listed below are T cell receptor beta chains from one sample, sequenced in a study of cytomegalovirus exposure and HLA in healthy donors. The table came from immunoSEQ multiplex PCR; TCRdb's copy has only in-frame clones and leaves some out. Among over 150,000 clones, 70% to 85% were seen once, and the ten largest hold 4.3%. Material for sequencing was PBMCs. The source is a man aged 35-49 years in good health and CMV-seronegative. Each CDR3 is given with its conserved first and last residue. A D gene is named only where the DNA matches it firmly. A clone size is listed for some rows: how often the clone was seen (once, few, many), or a class if it is expanded.

>TRBJ2-1|TRBV30|TRBD1|NA
TGTGCCTGGAGTGTAGGACAGGGTTACAATGAGCAGTTCTTC
CAWSVGQGYNEQFF
>TRBJ2-4|TRBV19|TRBD1|NA
TGTGCCAGTAGACAGGGGGCCAAAAACATTCAGTACTTC
CASRQGAKNIQYF
>TRBJ2-2|TRBV7-7|TRBD1|NA
TGTGCTAGCAGCTTCCAGACAGGGCTCAACACCGGGGAGCTGTTTTTT
CASSFQTGLNTGELFF
>TRBJ1-2|TRBV28|TRBD1|NA
TGTGCCAGCAGCCAGGGGGCCCCGGTGGCCTATGGCTACACCTTC
CASSQGAPVAYGYTF
>TRBJ2-7|TRBV7-3|TRBD2|NA
TGTGCCAGCAGCTTCGGACTAGCGGGGTCCGAGCAGTACTTC
CASSFGLAGSEQYF
>TRBJ2-2|TRBV7-2|NA|NA
TGTGCCAGCACTCGGGACTCGAACACCGGGGAGCTGTTTTTT
CASTRDSNTGELFF
>TRBJ1-5|TRBV5-5|NA|NA
TGTGCCAGCAGCTCCGGGGGACCGAGGGGCAATCAGCCCCAGCATTTT
CASSSGGPRGNQPQHF
>TRBJ2-1|TRBV6-5|TRBD2|few
TGTGCCAGCAGGGCCGGGACTAGCCTCTACAATGAGCAGTTCTTC
CASRAGTSLYNEQFF
>TRBJ2-2|TRBV12-5|TRBD2|NA
TGTGCTAGTGGTTCCCAGCGGGAGCTCACCGGGGAGCTGTTTTTT
CASGSQRELTGELFF
>TRBJ2-1|TRBV7-9|TRBD1|NA
TGTGCCAGCAGCCCCCAACCCGGACAGGGGGCAGGTAATGAGCAGTTCTTC
CASSPQPGQGAGNEQFF
>TRBJ1-1|TRBV19|TRBD1|few
TGTGCCAGTACCGAGAGGGGGACAGGGGTAGACACTGAAGCTTTCTTT
CASTERGTGVDTEAFF
>TRBJ2-5|TRBV28|TRBD1|NA
TGTGCCAGCTCGCCGAGGGGGCGCCGGGAGACCCAGTACTTC
CASSPRGRRETQYF
>TRBJ1-1|TRBV15|TRBD1|NA
TGTGCCACCAGCAGAGGGGACAGGCGCACTGAAGCTTTCTTT
CATSRGDRRTEAFF
>TRBJ1-2|TRBV30|NA|NA
TGTGCCTGGAGGGAGACAGCGGGTGGGGCAGATGGCTACACCTTC
CAWRETAGGADGYTF
>TRBJ1-6|TRBV4-1|NA|once
TGCGCCAGCAGCCGAGGGACTTCGATATCACCCCTCCACTTT
CASSRGTSISPLHF
>TRBJ2-1|TRBV19|TRBD2|NA
TGTGCCAGTAGTATAACGGCGGGGGGCCGTTACAATGAGCAGTTCTTC
CASSITAGGRYNEQFF
>TRBJ1-5|TRBV19|NA|NA
TGTGCCAGTAGTATATCAGGGGGCAATCAGCCCCAGCATTTT
CASSISGGNQPQHF
>TRBJ1-2|TRBV18|TRBD1|NA
TGTGCCAGCTCACCACCGTCCACAGGGGTTAGGGGCTACACCTTC
CASSPPSTGVRGYTF
>TRBJ1-4|TRBV28|NA|few
TGTGCCAGCACCCAAAAACGCCCCGACAGGCGGCATGAAAAACTGTTTTTT
CASTQKRPDRRHEKLFF
>TRBJ1-1|TRBV2|NA|NA
TGTGCCAGCAGTCCTGAGAGGGAGGGGGGAATTATGAACACTGAAGCTTTCTTT
CASSPEREGGIMNTEAFF